This record concerns one T cell receptor beta chain sequence. Deletions cut 0 bases from V and 5 bases from J, with 11 bases between. The CDR3 has 14 residues. Germline values: CDR1 SGHNT, CDR2 YYREEE (reference sequence). Patients of the Seattle cohort, enrolled during active infection, were followed longitudinally. The data were obtained in a study of blood T cell repertoires in COVID-19. The overall study: Donors in the United States, Italy and Spain gave samples during acute or convalescent COVID-19. T cells, B-cell-depleted T cells, or PBMCs supplied cDNA or gDNA.

As processed by the authors: Quantification of nucleated cells was approximated via reference gene primer amplification. Sequenced by immunoSEQ multiplex PCR; TCRdb stores in-frame clones only, minus some. D and trimming come from the DNA, and the V and J calls and clone size come from that table. This repertoire shows some 270,000 clones, almost 90% found once; its top ten account for 2.1%. This TCR came from an older woman with COVID-19, enrolled during active disease. The chain has TRBV5-4 and TRBJ1-2; possible D gene TRBD1, 5 bases. The sequenced material came from peripheral blood. The CDR3 DNA follows: TGTGCCAGCAGCTTGGATTCAGGGCCGTATGGCTACACCTTC. This translates into CASSLDSGPYGYTF.